This T cell receptor (beta chain) was obtained from a study of blood T cell repertoires in COVID-19. Looking at the study overall: The origin of the acute and convalescent COVID-19 samples was the United States, Italy and Spain. T cells, B-cell-depleted T cells, or PBMCs supplied cDNA or gDNA.

Original analysis: Reference gene primers were amplified, and this amplification served to estimate nucleated cell counts. Sequencing was performed with immunoSEQ multiplex PCR; in TCRdb, only in-frame clones are kept and a portion is missing. The V and J calls and clone size were taken over from that table, and D and trimming were inferred from the DNA. The table has 200,000 to 250,000 clones, approximately 87% seen once. V lost 2 bases and J lost 0; bases outside the gene matches: 9. Germline V CDR1 and CDR2: LGHNT, FRNRAP. This CDR3 has 17 amino acids. V gene TRBV12-5 combines with J gene TRBJ2-5, with 7 bases matching TRBD2. The sequenced sample consisted of peripheral blood. The TCR originated in a woman aged 70-85 years with active or convalescent COVID-19. CDR3 sequence reads: CASGLSVASGHQETQYF. Here the CDR3 DNA reads TGTGCTAGTGGTTTGAGTGTTGCTAGCGGTCACCAAGAGACCCAGTACTTC. The full variable domain, rest sourced from reference TRBV12-5 and TRBJ2-5, is DARVTQTPRHKVTEMGQEVTMRCQPILGHNTVFWYRQTMMQGLELLAYFRNRAPLDDSGMPKDRFSAEMPDATLATLKIQPSEPRDSAVYFCASGLSVASGHQETQYFGPGTRLLVL.